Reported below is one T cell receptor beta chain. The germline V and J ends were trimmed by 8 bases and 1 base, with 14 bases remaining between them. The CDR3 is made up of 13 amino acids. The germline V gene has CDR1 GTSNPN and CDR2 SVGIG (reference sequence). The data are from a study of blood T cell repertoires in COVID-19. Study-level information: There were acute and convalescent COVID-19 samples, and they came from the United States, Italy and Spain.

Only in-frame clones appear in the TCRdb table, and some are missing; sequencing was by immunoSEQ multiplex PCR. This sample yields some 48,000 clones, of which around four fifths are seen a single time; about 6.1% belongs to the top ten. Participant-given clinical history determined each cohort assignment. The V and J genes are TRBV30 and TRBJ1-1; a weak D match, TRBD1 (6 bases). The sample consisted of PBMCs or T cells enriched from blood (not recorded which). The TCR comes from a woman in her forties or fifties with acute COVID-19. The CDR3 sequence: CARSRGTNTEAFF. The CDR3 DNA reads TGTGCCCGCTCGAGGGGGACGAACACTGAAGCTTTCTTT.